This passage covers 4 T cell receptor beta chains from one sample sequenced in a study of neurological immune-mediated disorders. A single record per CDR3 protein comes from TCRdb applying MiXCR to the 5' RACE reads. The data show about 70,000 distinct CDR3 sequences, approximately 3.3% seen once. Sequencing was done on a sample of PBMCs. These receptors all stem from a woman between 45 and 60 years old with multiple sclerosis.

This clonotype was seen at least ten times. CDR3: CASSTPTGGPIRAQRTHEQFF. For the CDR3, the DNA is TGTGCCAGTAGTACCCCAACGGGCGGTCCTATAAGGGCCCAACGGACACATGAGCAGTTCTTC. This chain joins TRBV19 and TRBJ2-1; D perhaps matches TRBD1 (5 bases). V lost 4 bases and J lost 8, with 36 bases in between. The CDR3 totals 21 residues. CDR1 and CDR2 (germline): LNHDA, SQIVND (reference sequence).

Many counts were recorded for this clonotype. This chain joins TRBV4-3 and TRBJ2-3; 8 nucleotides align to TRBD2. With 0 bases clipped from V and 1 base from J, the junction kept 3 bases outside the gene matches. The CDR3 is made up of 16 amino acids. Germline values: CDR1 LGHNA, CDR2 YSLEER. CDR3 DNA: TGCGCCAGCAGCCAAGATCTGCGGGGGGGCACAGATACGCAGTATTTT. This codes for CASSQDLRGGTDTQYF.

This clonotype was recorded many times. The V gene is TRBV20-1, the J gene TRBJ2-3; D unresolved. Trimming cost V 6 bases and J 4 bases, with 11 bases left between them. CDR1 and CDR2 from the germline V gene are DFQATT and SNEGSKA (reference sequence). The CDR3 covers 12 residues. DNA of the CDR3: TGCAGTGCCACCCCCCGGTCAGATACGCAGTATTTT. As protein: CSATPRSDTQYF.

In this sample, this clonotype turned up many times. The rearrangement joins TRBV6-5 to TRBJ2-3; tentatively, D is TRBD2 (7 bases). There are 15 residues in the CDR3. The V end was cut by 2 bases, the J end by 2 bases, with 11 bases between. CDR1 MNHEY and CDR2 SVGAGI come from the germline V gene. The CDR3 sequence is CASSYGAGATDTQYF. For the CDR3, the DNA is TGTGCCAGCAGTTACGGGGCGGGGGCCACAGATACGCAGTATTTT.